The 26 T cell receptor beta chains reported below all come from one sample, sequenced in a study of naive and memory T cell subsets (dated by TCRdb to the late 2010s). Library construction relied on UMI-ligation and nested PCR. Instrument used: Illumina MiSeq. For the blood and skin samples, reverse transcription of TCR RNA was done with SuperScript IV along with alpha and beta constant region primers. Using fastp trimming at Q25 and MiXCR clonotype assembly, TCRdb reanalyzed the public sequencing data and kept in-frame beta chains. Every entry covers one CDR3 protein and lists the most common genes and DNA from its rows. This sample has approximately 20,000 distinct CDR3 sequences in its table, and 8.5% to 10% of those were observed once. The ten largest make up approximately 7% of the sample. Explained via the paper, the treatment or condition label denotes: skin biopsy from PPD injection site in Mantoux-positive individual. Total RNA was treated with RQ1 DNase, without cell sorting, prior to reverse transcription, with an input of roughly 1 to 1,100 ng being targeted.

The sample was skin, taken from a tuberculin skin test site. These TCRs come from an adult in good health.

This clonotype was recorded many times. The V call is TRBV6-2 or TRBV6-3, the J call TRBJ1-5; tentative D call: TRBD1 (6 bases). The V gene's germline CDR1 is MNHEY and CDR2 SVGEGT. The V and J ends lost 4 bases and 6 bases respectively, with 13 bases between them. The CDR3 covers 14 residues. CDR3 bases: TGTGCCAGCAGTTTATACAGGGCTATTCAGCCCCAGCATTTT. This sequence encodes CASSLYRAIQPQHF.

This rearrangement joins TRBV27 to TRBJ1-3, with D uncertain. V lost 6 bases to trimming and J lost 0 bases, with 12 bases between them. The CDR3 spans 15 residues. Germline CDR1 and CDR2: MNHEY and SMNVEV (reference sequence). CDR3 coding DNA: TGTGCCAGCAGGTCTTCGGAGGGCTCTGGAAACACCATATATTTT. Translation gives CASRSSEGSGNTIYF.

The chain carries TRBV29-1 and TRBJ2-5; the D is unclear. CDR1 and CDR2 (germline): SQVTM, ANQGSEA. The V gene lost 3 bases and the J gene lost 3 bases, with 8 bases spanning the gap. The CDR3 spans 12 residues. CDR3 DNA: TGCAGCGTTGACCTTAGGGAAGAGACCCAGTACTTC. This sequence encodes CSVDLREETQYF. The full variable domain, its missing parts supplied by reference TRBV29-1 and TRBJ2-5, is SAVISQKPSRDICQRGTSLTIQCQVDSQVTMMFWYRQQPGQSLTLIATANQGSEATYESGFVIDKFPISRPNLTFSTLTVSNMSPEDSSIYLCSVDLREETQYFGPGTRLLVL.

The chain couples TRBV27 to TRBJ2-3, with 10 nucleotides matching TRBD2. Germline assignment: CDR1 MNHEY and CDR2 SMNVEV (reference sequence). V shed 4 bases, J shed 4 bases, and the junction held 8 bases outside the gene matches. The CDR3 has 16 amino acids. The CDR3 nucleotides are TGTGCCAGCAGTTCCCCAGCTAGCGGGAGCGCAGATACGCAGTATTTT. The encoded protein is CASSSPASGSADTQYF.

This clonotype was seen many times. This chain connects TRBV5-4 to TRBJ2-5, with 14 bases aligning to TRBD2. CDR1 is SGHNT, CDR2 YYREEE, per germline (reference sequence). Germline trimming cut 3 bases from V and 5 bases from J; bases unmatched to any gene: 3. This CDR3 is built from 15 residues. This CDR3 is CASSWGTSGSETQYF. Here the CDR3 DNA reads TGTGCCAGCAGCTGGGGGACTAGCGGGAGTGAGACCCAGTACTTC.

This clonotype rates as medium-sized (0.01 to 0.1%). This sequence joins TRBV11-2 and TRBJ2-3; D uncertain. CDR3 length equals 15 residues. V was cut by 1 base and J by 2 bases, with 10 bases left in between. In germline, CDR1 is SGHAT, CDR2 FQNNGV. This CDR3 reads CASSLAALLTDTQYF. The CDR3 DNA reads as TGTGCCAGCAGCTTAGCGGCCCTTCTCACAGATACGCAGTATTTT.

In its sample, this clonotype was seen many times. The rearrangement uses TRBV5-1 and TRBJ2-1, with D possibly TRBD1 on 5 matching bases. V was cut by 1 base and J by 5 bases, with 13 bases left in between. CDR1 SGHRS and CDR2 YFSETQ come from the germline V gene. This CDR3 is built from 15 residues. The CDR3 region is CASSLWQGRDNEQFF. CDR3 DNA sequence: TGCGCCAGCAGCTTGTGGCAGGGTAGGGACAATGAGCAGTTCTTC.

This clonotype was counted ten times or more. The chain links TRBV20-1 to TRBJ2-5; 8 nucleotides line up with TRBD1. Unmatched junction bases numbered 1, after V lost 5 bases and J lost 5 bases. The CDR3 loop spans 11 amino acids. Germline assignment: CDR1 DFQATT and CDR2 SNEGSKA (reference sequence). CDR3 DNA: TGCAGTGCTTGGACAGGGGAGACCCAGTACTTC. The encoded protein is CSAWTGETQYF.

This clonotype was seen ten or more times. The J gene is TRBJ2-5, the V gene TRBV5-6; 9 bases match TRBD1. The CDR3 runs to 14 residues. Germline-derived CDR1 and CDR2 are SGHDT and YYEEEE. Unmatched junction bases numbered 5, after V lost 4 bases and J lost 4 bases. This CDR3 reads CASSPMTGGETQYF. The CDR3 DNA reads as TGTGCCAGCAGCCCGATGACAGGGGGAGAGACCCAGTACTTC.

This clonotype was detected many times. CDR3: CASSFGVNSNQPQHF. Written as DNA, the CDR3 is TGTGCCAGCAGCTTCGGAGTAAATAGCAATCAGCCCCAGCATTTT. The genes are TRBV7-2 and TRBJ1-5; unclear D gene. The CDR3 has 15 residues. Germline V gives CDR1 SGHTA, CDR2 FQGNSA. The ends were cut back, 3 bases at V and 0 bases at J, with 9 bases in the middle.

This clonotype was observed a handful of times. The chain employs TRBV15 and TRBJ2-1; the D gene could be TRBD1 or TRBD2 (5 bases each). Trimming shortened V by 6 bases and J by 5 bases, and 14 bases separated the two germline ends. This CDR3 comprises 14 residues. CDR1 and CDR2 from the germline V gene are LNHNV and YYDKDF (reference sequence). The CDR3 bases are TGTGCCACCAGGACCCCGGGACGGAACAATGAGCAGTTCTTC. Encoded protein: CATRTPGRNNEQFF. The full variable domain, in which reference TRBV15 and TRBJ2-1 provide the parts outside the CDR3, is DAMVIQNPRYQVTQFGKPVTLSCSQTLNHNVMYWYQQKSSQAPKLLFHYYDKDFNNEADTPDNFQSRRPNTSFCFLDIRSPGLGDTAMYLCATRTPGRNNEQFFGPGTRLTVL.

CDR3 DNA: TGTGCCAGCAGCCCGAACGGAGATACGCAGTATTTT. This translates into CASSPNGDTQYF. V gene TRBV7-2 combines with J gene TRBJ2-3, with D hard to call. The ends were cut back, 5 bases at V and 5 bases at J, with 8 bases in the middle. CDR3 length: 12 residues. Germline-derived CDR1 and CDR2 are SGHTA and FQGNSA.

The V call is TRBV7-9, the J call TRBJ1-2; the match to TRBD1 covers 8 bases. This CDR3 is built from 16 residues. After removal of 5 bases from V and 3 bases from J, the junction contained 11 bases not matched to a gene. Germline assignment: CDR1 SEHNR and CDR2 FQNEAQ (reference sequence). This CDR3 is CASSNQDRGEYYGYTF. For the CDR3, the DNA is TGTGCCAGCAGCAACCAAGACAGGGGAGAATACTATGGCTACACCTTC.

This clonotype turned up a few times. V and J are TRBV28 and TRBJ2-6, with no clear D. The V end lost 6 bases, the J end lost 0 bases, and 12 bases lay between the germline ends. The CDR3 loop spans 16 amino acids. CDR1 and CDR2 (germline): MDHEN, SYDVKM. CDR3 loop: CASRRHRISGANVLTF. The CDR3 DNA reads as TGTGCCAGCAGAAGACACCGGATCTCTGGGGCCAACGTCCTGACTTTC.

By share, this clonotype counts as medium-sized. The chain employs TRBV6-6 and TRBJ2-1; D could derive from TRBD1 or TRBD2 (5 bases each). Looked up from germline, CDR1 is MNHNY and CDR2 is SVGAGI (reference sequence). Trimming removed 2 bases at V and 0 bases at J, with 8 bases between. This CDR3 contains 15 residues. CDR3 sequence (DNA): TGTGCCAGCAGTTACCGGGACCCCTCCTACAATGAGCAGTTCTTC. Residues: CASSYRDPSYNEQFF.

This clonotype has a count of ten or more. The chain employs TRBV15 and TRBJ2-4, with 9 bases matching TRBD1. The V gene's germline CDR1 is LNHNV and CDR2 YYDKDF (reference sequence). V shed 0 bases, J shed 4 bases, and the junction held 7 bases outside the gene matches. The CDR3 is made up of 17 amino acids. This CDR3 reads CATSRDVTGGVKNIQYF. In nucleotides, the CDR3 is TGTGCCACCAGCAGAGATGTCACAGGGGGCGTTAAAAACATTCAGTACTTC. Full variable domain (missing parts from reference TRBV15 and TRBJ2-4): DAMVIQNPRYQVTQFGKPVTLSCSQTLNHNVMYWYQQKSSQAPKLLFHYYDKDFNNEADTPDNFQSRRPNTSFCFLDIRSPGLGDTAMYLCATSRDVTGGVKNIQYFGAGTRLSVL.

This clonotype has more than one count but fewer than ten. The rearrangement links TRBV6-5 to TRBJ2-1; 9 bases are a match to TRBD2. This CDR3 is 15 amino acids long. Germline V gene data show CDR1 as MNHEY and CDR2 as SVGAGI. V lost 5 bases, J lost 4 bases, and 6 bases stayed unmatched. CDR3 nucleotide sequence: TGTGCCAGCAGTGAGACTAGCGGAGCATACAATGAGCAGTTCTTC. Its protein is CASSETSGAYNEQFF.

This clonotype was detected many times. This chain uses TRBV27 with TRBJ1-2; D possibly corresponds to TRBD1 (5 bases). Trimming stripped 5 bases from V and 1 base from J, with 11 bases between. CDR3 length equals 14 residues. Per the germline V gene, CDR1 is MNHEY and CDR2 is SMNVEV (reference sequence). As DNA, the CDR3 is TGTGCCAGCAGTCGATCGACAGTTAACTATGGCTACACCTTC. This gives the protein CASSRSTVNYGYTF.

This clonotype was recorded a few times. DNA for the CDR3: TGCGCCAGCAGCCAAGACCCCGCAGAGTTCTATGGCTACACCTTC. It yields the protein CASSQDPAEFYGYTF. The chain couples TRBV4-1 to TRBJ1-2; D gene unclear. V shed 0 bases and J shed 4 bases, with 12 bases lying between them. Germline lookup yields CDR1 MGHRA and CDR2 YSYEKL. The CDR3 has 15 residues.

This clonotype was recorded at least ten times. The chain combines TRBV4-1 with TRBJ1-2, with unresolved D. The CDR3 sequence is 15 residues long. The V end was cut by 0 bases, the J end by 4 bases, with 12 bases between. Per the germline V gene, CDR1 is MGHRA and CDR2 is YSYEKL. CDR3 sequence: CASSQDFVASYGYTF. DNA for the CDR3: TGCGCCAGCAGCCAAGATTTCGTGGCATCCTATGGCTACACCTTC.

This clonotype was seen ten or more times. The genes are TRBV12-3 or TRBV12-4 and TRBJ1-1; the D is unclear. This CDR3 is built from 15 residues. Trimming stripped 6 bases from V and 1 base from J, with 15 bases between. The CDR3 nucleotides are TGTGCCAGCAGATACCGCAGAGAAGGGAACACTGAAGCTTTCTTT. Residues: CASRYRREGNTEAFF.

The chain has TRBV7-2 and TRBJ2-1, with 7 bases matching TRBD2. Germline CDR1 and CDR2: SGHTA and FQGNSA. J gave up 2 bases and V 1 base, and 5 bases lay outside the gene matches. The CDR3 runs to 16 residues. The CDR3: CASSLVGGGTYNEQFF. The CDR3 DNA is TGTGCCAGCAGCTTAGTGGGCGGGGGAACCTACAATGAGCAGTTCTTC.

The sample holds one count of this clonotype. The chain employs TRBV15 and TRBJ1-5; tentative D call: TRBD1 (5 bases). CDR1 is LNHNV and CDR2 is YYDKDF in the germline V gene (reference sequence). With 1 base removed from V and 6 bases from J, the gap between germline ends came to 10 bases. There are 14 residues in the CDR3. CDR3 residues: CATSRGGEGQPQHF. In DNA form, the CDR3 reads TGTGCCACCAGCAGAGGAGGGGAGGGTCAGCCCCAGCATTTT.

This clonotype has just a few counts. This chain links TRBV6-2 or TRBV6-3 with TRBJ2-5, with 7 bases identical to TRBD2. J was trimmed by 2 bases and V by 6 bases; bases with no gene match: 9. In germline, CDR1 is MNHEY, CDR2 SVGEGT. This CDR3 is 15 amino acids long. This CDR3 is CASRLGTTPQETQYF. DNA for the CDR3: TGTGCCAGCAGACTCGGGACTACGCCTCAAGAGACCCAGTACTTC.

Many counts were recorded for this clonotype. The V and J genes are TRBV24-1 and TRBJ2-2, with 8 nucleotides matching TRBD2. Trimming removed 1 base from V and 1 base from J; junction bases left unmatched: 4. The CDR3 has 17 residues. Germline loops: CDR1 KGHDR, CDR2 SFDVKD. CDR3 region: CATSDFQLAENTGELFF. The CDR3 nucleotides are TGTGCCACCAGTGATTTTCAACTAGCGGAGAACACCGGGGAGCTGTTTTTT.

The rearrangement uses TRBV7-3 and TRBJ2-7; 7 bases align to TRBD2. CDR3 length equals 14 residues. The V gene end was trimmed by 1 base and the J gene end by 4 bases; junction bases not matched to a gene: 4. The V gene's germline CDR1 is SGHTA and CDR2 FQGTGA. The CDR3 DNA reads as TGTGCCAGCAGCTTAAGCGGGAGTAGATACGAGCAGTACTTC. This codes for CASSLSGSRYEQYF.